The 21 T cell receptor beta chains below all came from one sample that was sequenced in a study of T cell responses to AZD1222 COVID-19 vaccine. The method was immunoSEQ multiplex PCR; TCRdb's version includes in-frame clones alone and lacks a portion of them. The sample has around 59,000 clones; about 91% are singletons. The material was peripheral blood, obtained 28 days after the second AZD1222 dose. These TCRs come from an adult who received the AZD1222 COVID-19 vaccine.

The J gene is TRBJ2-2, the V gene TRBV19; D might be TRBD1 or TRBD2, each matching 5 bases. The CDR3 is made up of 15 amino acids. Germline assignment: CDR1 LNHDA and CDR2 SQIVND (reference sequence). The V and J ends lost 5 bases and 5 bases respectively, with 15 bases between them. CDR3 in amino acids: CASSASLRGTGELFF. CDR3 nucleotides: TGTGCCAGTAGTGCATCCCTGAGGGGAACCGGGGAGCTGTTTTTT.

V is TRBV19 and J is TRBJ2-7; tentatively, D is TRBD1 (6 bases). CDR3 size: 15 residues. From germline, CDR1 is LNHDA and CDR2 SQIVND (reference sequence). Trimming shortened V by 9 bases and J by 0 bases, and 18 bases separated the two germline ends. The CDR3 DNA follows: TGTGCCAGCTCCCGCCGGGACACATCCTCCTACGAGCAGTACTTC. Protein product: CASSRRDTSSYEQYF.

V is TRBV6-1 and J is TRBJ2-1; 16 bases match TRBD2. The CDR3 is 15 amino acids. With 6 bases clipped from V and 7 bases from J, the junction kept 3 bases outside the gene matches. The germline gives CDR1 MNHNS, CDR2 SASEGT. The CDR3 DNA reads TGTGCCAGCAGCGGGACTAGCGGGGGGGCGAATGAGCAGTTCTTC. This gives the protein CASSGTSGGANEQFF.

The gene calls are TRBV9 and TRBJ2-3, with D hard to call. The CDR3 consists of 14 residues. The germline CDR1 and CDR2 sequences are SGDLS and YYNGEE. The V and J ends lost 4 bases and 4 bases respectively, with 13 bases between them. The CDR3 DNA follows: TGTGCCAGCAGCCCCCATAGCCCCTCAGATACGCAGTATTTT. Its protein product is CASSPHSPSDTQYF.

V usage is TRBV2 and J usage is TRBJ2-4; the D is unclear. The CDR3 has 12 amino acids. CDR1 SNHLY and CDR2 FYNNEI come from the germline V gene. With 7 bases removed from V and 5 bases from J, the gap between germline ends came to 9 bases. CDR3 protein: CASNGRENIQYF. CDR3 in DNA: TGTGCCAGCAATGGCCGAGAAAACATTCAGTACTTC.

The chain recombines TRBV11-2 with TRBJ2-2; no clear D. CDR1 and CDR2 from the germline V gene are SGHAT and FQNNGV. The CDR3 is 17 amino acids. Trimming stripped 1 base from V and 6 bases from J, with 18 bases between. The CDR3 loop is CASSLGSSNNPSGELFF. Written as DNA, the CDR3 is TGTGCCAGCAGCTTAGGCTCGAGCAATAACCCCTCCGGGGAGCTGTTTTTT.

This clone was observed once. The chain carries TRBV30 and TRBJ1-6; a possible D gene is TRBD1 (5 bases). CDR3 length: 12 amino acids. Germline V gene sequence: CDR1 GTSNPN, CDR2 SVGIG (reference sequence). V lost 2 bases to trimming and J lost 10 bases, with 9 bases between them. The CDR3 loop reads CAWSRQQSPLHF. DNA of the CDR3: TGTGCCTGGAGTAGACAGCAATCACCCCTCCACTTT.

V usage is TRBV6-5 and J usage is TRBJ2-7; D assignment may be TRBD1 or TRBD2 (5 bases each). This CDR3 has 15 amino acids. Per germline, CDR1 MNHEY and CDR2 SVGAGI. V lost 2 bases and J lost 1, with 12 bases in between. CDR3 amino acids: CASSYEGTGSYEQYF. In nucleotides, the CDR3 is TGTGCCAGCAGTTACGAGGGGACCGGGTCCTACGAGCAGTACTTC.

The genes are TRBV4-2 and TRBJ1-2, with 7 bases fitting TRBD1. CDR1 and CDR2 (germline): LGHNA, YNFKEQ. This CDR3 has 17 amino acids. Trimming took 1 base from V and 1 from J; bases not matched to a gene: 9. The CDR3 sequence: CASSQALRAGGNYGYTF. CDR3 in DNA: TGTGCCAGCAGCCAAGCTCTCAGGGCAGGGGGTAACTATGGCTACACCTTC.

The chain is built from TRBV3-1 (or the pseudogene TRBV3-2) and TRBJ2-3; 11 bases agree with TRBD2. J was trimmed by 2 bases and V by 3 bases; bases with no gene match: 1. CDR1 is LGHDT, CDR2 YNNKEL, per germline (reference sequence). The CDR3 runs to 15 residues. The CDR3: CASSQGLADTDTQYF. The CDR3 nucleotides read TGTGCCAGCAGCCAGGGACTAGCGGACACAGATACGCAGTATTTT.

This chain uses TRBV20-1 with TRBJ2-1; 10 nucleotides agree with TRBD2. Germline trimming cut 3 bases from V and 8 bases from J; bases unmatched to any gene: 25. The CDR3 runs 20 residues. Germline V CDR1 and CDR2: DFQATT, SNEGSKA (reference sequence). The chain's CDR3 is CSASRVTVGASGRVEYEQFF. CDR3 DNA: TGCAGTGCTAGTAGGGTGACTGTTGGGGCTAGCGGGAGAGTAGAGTATGAGCAGTTCTTC.

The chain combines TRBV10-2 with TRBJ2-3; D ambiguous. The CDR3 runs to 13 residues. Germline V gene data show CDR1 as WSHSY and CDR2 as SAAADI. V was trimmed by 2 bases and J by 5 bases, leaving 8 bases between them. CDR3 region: CASSEKGEDTQYF. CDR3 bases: TGCGCCAGCAGTGAGAAGGGCGAAGATACGCAGTATTTT.

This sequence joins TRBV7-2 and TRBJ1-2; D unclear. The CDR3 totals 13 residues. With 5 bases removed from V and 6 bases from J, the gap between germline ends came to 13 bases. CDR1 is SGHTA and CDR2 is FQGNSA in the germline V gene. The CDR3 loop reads CASSTRKWDGYTF. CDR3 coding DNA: TGTGCCAGCAGCACCAGAAAGTGGGATGGCTACACCTTC.

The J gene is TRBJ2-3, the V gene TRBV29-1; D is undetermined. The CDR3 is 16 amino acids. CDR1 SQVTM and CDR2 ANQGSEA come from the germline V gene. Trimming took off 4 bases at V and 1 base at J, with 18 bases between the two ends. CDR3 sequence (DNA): TGCAGCGTTGGATTTCGTGCGACGGGTGGCACAGATACGCAGTATTTT. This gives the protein CSVGFRATGGTDTQYF.

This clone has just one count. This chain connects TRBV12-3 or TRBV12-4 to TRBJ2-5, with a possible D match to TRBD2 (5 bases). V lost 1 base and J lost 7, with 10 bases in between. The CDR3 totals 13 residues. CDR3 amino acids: CASSLGLEGTQYF. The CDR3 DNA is TGTGCCAGCAGTTTAGGACTCGAGGGGACCCAGTACTTC.

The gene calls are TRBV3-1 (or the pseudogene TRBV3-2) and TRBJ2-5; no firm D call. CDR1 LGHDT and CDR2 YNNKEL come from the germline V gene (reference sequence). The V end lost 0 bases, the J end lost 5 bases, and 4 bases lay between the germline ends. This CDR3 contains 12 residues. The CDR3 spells CASSQDLETQYF. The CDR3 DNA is TGTGCCAGCAGCCAAGATCTGGAGACCCAGTACTTC.

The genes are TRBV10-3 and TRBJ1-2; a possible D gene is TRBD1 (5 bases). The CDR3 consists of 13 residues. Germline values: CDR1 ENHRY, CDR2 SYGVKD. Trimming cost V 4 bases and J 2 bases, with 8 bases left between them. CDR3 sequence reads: CAISGQSNYGYTF. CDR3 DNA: TGTGCCATCAGTGGACAGTCCAACTATGGCTACACCTTC.

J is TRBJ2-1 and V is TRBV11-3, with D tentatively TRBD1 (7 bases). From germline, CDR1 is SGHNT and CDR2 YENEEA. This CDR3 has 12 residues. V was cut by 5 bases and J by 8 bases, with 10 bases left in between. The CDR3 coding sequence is TGTGCCAGCAGCACAGGGGAGGATGAGCAGTTCTTC. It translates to CASSTGEDEQFF.

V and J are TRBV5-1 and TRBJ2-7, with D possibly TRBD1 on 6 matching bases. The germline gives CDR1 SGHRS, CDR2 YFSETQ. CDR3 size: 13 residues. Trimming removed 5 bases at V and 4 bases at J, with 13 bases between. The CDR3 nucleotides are TGCGCCAGCAGTCTTCAGGGGAATTACGAGCAGTACTTC. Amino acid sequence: CASSLQGNYEQYF. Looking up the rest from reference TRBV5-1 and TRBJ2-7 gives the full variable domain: KAGVTQTPRYLIKTRGQQVTLSCSPISGHRSVSWYQQTPGQGLQFLFEYFSETQRNKGNFPGRFSGRQFSNSRSEMNVSTLELGDSALYLCASSLQGNYEQYFGPGTRLTVT.

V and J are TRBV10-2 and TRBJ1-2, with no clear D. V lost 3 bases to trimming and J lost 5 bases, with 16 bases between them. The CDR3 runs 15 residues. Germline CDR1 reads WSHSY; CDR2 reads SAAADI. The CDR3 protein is CASSENEGYGYGYTF. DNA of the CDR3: TGCGCCAGCAGTGAAAACGAGGGATACGGATATGGCTACACCTTC.

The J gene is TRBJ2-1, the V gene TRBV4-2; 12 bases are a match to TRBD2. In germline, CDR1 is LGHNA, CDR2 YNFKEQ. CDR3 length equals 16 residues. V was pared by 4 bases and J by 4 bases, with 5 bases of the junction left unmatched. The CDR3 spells CASSRGLAGSYNEQFF. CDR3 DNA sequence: TGTGCCAGCAGCCGCGGACTAGCGGGGTCTTACAATGAGCAGTTCTTC.